This TCR beta chain was captured in a study of cytomegalovirus exposure and HLA in healthy donors. Germline values: CDR1 SGHRS, CDR2 YFSETQ. There are 15 residues in the CDR3. V lost 0 bases and J 3 bases, leaving 11 bases between the germline ends. Assay: immunoSEQ multiplex PCR; the TCRdb copy retains only in-frame clones and omits some. The sample records 110,000 to 150,000 clones, over 90% being singletons. Sequenced material: PBMCs. This chain uses TRBV5-1 with TRBJ2-3; a possible D gene is TRBD1 (6 bases). This TCR came from a man younger than 30 in good health and CMV-seropositive. For the CDR3, the DNA is TGCGCCAGCAGCTTGGAACAGGGTGAAACAGATACGCAGTATTTT. It yields the protein CASSLEQGETDTQYF. The full variable domain, rest sourced from reference TRBV5-1 and TRBJ2-3, is KAGVTQTPRYLIKTRGQQVTLSCSPISGHRSVSWYQQTPGQGLQFLFEYFSETQRNKGNFPGRFSGRQFSNSRSEMNVSTLELGDSALYLCASSLEQGETDTQYFGPGTRLTVL.